Reported below is one TCR beta chain. This CDR3 is built from 15 residues. V was clipped by 5 bases and J by 0 bases, with 13 bases between them. Germline V gene data show CDR1 as MDHEN and CDR2 as SYDVKM. The data were produced by immunoSEQ multiplex PCR, yet TCRdb's version contains in-frame clones alone and is incomplete. The sample gives 70,000 to 80,000 clones, approximately 95% of which show up once; over 2% is in the top ten. This entry comes from a study of cytomegalovirus exposure and HLA in healthy donors. Sequenced input: PBMCs. The chain has TRBV28 and TRBJ2-5; tentatively, D is TRBD1 (5 bases). The receptor was derived from a woman aged 18-29 years in good health and CMV-seronegative. The CDR3 spells CASSPSTDYQETQYF. CDR3 in DNA: TGTGCCAGCAGTCCGTCGACAGATTACCAAGAGACCCAGTACTTC.